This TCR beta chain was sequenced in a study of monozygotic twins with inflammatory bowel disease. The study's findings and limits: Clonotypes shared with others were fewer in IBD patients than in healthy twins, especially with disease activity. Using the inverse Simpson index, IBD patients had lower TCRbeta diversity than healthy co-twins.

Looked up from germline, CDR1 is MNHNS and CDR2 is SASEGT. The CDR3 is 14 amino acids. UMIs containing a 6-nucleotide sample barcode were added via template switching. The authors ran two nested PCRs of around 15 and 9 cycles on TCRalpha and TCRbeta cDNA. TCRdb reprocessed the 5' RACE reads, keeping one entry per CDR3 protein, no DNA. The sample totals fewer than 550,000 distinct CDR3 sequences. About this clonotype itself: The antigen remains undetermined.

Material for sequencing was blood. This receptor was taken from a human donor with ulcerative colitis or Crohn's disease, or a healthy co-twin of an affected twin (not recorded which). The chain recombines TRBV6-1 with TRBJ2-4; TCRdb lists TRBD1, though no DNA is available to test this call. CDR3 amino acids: CASSEPRGWDIQYF.